This T cell receptor (beta chain) was documented in a study of T cell responses to AZD1222 COVID-19 vaccine. Study-wide findings and caveats: Spike regions recognized by vaccine-associated CD4 TCRs spanned the protein, led by 160-218 and 743-854. Among spike-specific TCRs, nearly half reportedly target unmutated variant regions.

The table lists this clone with a count of one. Antigen: not known. Sequenced by immunoSEQ multiplex PCR; TCRdb stores in-frame clones only, minus some. The table has 85,000 to 100,000 clones, 80% to 95% seen once. Trimming removed 1 base from V and 2 bases from J, with 10 bases in between. This CDR3 contains 14 residues. Germline loops: CDR1 SGHRS, CDR2 YFSETQ. The source of this sequence is an adult who received the AZD1222 COVID-19 vaccine. V gene TRBV5-1 combines with J gene TRBJ2-7, with D possibly called TRBD1 or TRBD2 (5 bases each). Sample: peripheral blood, taken 28 days after the second AZD1222 dose. CDR3 in amino acids: CASSLQGDPYEQYF. The CDR3 nucleotides read TGCGCCAGCAGCTTGCAAGGGGACCCCTACGAGCAGTACTTC.